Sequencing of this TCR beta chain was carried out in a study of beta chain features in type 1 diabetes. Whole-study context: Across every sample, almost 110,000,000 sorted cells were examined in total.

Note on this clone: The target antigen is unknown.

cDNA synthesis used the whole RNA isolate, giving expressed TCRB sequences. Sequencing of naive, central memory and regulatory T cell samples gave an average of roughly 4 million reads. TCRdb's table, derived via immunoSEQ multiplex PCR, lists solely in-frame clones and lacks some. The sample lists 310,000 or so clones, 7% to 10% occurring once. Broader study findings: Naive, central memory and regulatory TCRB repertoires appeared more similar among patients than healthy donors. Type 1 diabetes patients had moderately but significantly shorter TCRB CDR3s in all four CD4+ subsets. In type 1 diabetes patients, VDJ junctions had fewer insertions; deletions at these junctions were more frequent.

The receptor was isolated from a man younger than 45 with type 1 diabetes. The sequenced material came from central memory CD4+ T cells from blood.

The CDR3 reads CASSQDAGGSGNEQFF. CDR3 DNA sequence: TGCGCCAGCAGCCAAGATGCAGGGGGCTCGGGGAATGAGCAGTTCTTC. The V call is TRBV4-3, the J call TRBJ2-1; TRBD1 matches 8 bases. This CDR3 has 16 residues. Per germline, CDR1 LGHNA and CDR2 YSLEER. The V segment lost 0 bases and the J segment 7 bases; nucleotides outside the gene matches: 8.